Reported below is one T cell receptor (beta chain). Germline CDR1 and CDR2: SGHVS and FNYEAQ. V was shortened by 1 base and J by 1 base, with 8 bases between the two germline ends. The CDR3 has 14 residues. This entry comes from a study of OX40 agonist ivuxolimab in advanced cancers. About the study: Ivuxolimab, an antibody that agonizes OX40 (CD134), was administered to the patients. Every 2 weeks, patients got intravenous ivuxolimab at one of six dose levels (0.01-10 mg/kg).

Here immunoSEQ multiplex PCR was the method, and the copy in TCRdb shows in-frame clones only, minus some. The profile shows about 7,200 clones, around three quarters of them singletons. Blood was sampled at baseline, cycle 4 day 1, and cycle 7 day 1. The starting material was CD4+ or CD8+ T cells sorted from blood, obtained in a trial of the OX40 agonist ivuxolimab. The sequence was obtained from an adult with an advanced solid tumor such as melanoma, head and neck, liver or kidney cancer. The chain joins TRBV7-6 to TRBJ2-7, with TRBD1 as a possible D gene (6 bases). The CDR3 here is CASSLGGLSYEQYF. The CDR3 nucleotides read TGTGCCAGCAGCTTAGGGGGGCTTTCCTACGAGCAGTACTTC.